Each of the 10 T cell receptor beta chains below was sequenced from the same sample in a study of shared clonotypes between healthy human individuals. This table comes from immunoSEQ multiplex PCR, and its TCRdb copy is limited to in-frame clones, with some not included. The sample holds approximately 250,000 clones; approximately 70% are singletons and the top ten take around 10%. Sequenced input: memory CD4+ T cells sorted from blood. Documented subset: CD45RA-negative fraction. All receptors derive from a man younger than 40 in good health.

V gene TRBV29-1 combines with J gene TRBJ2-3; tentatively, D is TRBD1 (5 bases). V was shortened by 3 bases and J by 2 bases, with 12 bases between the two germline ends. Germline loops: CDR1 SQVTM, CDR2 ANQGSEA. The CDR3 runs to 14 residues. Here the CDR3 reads CSVDRGPNTDTQYF. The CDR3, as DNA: TGCAGCGTTGATAGGGGTCCTAACACAGATACGCAGTATTTT.

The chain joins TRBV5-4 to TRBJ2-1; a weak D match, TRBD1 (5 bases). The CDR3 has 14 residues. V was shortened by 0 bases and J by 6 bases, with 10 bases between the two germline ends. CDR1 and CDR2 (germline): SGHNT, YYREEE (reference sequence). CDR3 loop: CASSLVGRGNEQFF. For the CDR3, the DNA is TGTGCCAGCAGCTTGGTGGGTAGGGGCAATGAGCAGTTCTTC. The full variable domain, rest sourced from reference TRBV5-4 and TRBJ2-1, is ETGVTQSPTHLIKTRGQQVTLRCSSQSGHNTVSWYQQALGQGPQFIFQYYREEENGRGNFPPRFSGLQFPNYSSELNVNALELDDSALYLCASSLVGRGNEQFFGPGTRLTVL.

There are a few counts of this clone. The CDR3 coding sequence is TGTGCCAGCTCACCAGTAGAAGGGCGGTGGGATGGCTACACCTTC. Amino acid sequence: CASSPVEGRWDGYTF. The chain uses TRBV18 and TRBJ1-2; D gene uncertain. The CDR3 runs 15 residues. Trimming pared 2 bases from V and 6 bases from J, leaving 16 bases between. The germline V gene has CDR1 KGHSH and CDR2 LQKENI.

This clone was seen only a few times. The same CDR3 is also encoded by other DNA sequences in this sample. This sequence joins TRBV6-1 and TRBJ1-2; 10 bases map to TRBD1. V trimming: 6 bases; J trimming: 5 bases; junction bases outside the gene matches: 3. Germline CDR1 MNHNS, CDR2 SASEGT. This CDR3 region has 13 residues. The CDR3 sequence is CASSPDRGYGYTF. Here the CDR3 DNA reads TGTGCCAGCAGCCCGGACAGGGGGTATGGCTACACCTTC.

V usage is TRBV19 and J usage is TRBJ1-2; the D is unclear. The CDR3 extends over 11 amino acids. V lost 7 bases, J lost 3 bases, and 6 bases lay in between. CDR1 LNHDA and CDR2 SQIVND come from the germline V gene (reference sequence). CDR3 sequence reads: CASKGYYGYTF. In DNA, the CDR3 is TGTGCCAGTAAAGGGTACTATGGCTACACCTTC.

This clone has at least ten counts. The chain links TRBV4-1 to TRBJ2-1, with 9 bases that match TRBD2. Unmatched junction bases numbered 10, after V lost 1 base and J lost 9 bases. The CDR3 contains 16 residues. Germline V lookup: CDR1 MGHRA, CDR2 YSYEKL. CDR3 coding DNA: TGCGCCAGCAGCCAAGTCGGGGCGGGAGGGGGCGGTGAGCAGTTCTTC. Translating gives CASSQVGAGGGGEQFF.

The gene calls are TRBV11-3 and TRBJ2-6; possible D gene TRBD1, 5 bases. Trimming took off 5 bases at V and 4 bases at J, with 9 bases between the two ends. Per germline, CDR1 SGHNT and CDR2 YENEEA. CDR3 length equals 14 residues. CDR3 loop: CASSPGWGANVLTF. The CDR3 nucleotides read TGTGCCAGCAGCCCAGGGTGGGGGGCCAACGTCCTGACTTTC.

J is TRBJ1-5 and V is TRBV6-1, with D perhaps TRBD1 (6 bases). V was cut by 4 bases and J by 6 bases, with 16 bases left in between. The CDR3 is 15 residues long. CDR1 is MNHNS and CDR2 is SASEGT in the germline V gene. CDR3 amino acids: CASSVEQGARQPQHF. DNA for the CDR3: TGTGCCAGCAGTGTCGAACAGGGTGCTCGTCAGCCCCAGCATTTT.

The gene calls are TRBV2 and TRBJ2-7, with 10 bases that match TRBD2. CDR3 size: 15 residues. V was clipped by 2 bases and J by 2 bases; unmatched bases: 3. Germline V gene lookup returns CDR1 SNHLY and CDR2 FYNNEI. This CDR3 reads CASSESLAGAYEQYF. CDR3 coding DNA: TGTGCCAGCAGTGAATCGCTAGCGGGAGCCTACGAGCAGTACTTC.

For the CDR3, the DNA is TGTGCCAGCAGCACCCGGGACCGCTCGGCCTACGAGCAGTACTTC. It codes for CASSTRDRSAYEQYF. This rearrangement joins TRBV5-4 to TRBJ2-7, with D perhaps given as TRBD1 or TRBD2 (5 bases each). The germline gives CDR1 SGHNT, CDR2 YYREEE (reference sequence). Trimming pared 4 bases from V and 2 bases from J, leaving 16 bases between. The CDR3 is made up of 15 amino acids.